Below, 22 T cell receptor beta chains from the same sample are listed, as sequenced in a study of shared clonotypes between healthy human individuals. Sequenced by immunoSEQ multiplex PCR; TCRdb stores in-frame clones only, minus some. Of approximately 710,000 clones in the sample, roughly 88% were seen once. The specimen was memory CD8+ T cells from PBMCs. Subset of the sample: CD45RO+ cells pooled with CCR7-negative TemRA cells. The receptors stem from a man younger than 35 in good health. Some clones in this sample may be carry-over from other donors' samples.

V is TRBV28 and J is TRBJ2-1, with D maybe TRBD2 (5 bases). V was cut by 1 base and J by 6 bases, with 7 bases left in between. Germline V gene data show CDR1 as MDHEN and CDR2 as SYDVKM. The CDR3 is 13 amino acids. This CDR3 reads CASSLLLVNEQFF. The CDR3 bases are TGTGCCAGCAGTTTATTACTAGTCAATGAGCAGTTCTTC.

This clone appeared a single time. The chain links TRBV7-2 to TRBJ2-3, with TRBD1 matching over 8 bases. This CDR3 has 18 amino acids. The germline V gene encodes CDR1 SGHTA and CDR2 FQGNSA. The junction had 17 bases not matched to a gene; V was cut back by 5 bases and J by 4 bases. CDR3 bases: TGTGCCAGCAGCGTACCGGGACAGGTTCCTTCCTACCCAGATACGCAGTATTTT. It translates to CASSVPGQVPSYPDTQYF.

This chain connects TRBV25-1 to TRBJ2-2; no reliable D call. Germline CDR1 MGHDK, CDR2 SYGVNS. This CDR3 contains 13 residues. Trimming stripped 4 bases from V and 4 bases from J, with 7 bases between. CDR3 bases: TGTGCCAGCAGTGTTGGTTTCACCGGGGAGCTGTTTTTT. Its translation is CASSVGFTGELFF. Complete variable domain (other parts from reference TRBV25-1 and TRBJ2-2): EADIYQTPRYLVIGTGKKITLECSQTMGHDKMYWYQQDPGMELHLIHYSYGVNSTEKGDLSSESTVSRIRTEHFPLTLESARPSHTSQYLCASSVGFTGELFFGEGSRLTVL.

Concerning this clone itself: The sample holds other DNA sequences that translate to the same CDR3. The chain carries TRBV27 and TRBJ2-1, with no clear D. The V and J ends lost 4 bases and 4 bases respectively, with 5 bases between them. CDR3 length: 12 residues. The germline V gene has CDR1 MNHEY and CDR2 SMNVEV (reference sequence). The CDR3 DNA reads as TGTGCCAGCAGTTCCCTTTACAATGAGCAGTTCTTC. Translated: CASSSLYNEQFF.

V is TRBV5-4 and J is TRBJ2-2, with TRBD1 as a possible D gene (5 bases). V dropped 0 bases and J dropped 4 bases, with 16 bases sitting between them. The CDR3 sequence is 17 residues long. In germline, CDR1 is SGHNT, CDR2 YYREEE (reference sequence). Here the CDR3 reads CASSLALGQFGTGELFF. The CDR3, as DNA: TGTGCCAGCAGCTTGGCGTTGGGGCAGTTCGGCACCGGGGAGCTGTTTTTT.

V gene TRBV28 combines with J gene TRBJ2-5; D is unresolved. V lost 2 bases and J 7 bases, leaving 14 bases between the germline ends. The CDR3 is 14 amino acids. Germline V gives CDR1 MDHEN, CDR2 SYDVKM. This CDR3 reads CASSLLLTERTQYF. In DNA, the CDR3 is TGTGCCAGCAGTTTACTATTGACGGAGAGGACCCAGTACTTC.

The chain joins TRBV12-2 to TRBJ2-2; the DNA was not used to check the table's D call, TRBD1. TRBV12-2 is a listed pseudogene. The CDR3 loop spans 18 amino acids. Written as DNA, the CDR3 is TGTGCAAGTCGCCCGAAGGGGTGGGCCCCCCGAAGGACCGGGGAGCTGTTTTTT. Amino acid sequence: CASRPKGWAPRRTGELFF.

CDR3 amino acids: CASSVDGRLDRKEKLFF. CDR3 nucleotide sequence: TGTGCCAGCAGCGTAGATGGACGGTTGGATCGAAAGGAAAAACTGTTTTTT. The rearrangement joins TRBV9 to TRBJ1-4; no definite D call. V dropped 0 bases and J dropped 8 bases, with 20 bases sitting between them. Looked up from germline, CDR1 is SGDLS and CDR2 is YYNGEE. The CDR3 runs to 17 residues.

Written as DNA, the CDR3 is TGTGCCAGCAGCGATCGGGACAGGGGTCCCTACGAGCAGTACTTC. Translating gives CASSDRDRGPYEQYF. The chain links TRBV5-5 to TRBJ2-7; TRBD1 agrees at 10 bases. Germline CDR1 SGHKS, CDR2 YYEKEE (reference sequence). The junction had 6 bases not matched to a gene; V was cut back by 4 bases and J by 2 bases. There are 15 residues in the CDR3.

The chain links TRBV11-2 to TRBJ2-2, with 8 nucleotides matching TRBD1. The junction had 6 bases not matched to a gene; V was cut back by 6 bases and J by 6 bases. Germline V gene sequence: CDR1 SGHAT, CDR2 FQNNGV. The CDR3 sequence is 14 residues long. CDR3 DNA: TGTGCCAGCAGTTTGAACAGGGGGGCCGGGGAGCTGTTTTTT. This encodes CASSLNRGAGELFF.

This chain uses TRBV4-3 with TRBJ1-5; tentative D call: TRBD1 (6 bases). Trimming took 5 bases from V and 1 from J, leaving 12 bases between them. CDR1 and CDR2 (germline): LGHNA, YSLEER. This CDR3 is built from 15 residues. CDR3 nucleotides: TGCGCCAGCAGCAGGATAAGGGGGAGCAATCAGCCCCAGCATTTT. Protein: CASSRIRGSNQPQHF.

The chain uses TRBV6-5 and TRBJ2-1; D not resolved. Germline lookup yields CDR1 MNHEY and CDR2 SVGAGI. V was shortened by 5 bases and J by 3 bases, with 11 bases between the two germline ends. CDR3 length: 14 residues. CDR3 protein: CASSNDNYYNEQFF. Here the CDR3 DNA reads TGTGCCAGCAGTAACGACAACTACTACAATGAGCAGTTCTTC.

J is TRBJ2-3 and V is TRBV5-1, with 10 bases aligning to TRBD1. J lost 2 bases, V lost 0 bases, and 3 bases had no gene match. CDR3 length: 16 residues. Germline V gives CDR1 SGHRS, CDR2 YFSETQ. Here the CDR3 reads CASSLAGTGDTDTQYF. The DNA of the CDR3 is TGCGCCAGCAGCTTGGCCGGGACAGGGGACACAGATACGCAGTATTTT.

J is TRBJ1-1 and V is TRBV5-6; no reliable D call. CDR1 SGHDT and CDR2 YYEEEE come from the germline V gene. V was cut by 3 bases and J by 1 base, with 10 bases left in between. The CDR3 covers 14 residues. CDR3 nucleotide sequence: TGTGCCAGCAGCTACGGACGGAAGAACACTGAAGCTTTCTTT. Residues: CASSYGRKNTEAFF.

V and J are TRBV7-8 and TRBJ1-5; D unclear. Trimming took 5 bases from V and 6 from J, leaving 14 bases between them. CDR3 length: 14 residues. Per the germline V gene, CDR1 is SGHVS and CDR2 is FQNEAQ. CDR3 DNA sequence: TGTGCCAGCAGCCCCGATGGCAGGAGTCAGCCCCAGCATTTT. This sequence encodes CASSPDGRSQPQHF.

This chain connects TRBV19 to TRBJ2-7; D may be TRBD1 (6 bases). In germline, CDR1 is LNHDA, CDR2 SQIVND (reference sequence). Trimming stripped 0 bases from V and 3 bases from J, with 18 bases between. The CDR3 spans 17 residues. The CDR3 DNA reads TGTGCCAGTAGTATAGATTACCAGGGGATTTTGTTCTACGAGCAGTACTTC. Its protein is CASSIDYQGILFYEQYF. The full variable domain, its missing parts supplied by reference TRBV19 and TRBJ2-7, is DGGITQSPKYLFRKEGQNVTLSCEQNLNHDAMYWYRQDPGQGLRLIYYSQIVNDFQKGDIAEGYSVSREKKESFPLTVTSAQKNPTAFYLCASSIDYQGILFYEQYFGPGTRLTVT.

In nucleotides, the CDR3 is TGTGCCAGCAGCGACGGGACAGCCTCCTACAATGAGCAGTTCTTC. Encoded protein: CASSDGTASYNEQFF. The genes are TRBV5-6 and TRBJ2-1, with TRBD1 matching 7 bases. V trimming: 4 bases; J trimming: 0 bases; junction bases outside the gene matches: 4. Germline V gene data show CDR1 as SGHDT and CDR2 as YYEEEE. The length of the CDR3 is 15 residues.

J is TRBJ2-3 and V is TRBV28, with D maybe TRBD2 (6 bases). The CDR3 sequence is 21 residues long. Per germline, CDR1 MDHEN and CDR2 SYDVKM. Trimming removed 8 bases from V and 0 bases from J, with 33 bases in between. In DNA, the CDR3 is TGTGCCAGCCCCCAAGGGGTCGCACCCGACCTAGCGACGATAAGCACAGATACGCAGTATTTT. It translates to CASPQGVAPDLATISTDTQYF.

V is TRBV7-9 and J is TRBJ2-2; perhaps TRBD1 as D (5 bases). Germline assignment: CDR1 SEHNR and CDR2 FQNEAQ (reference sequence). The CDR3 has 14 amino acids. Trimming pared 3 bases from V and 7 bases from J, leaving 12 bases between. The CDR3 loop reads CASSFNRQGGELFF. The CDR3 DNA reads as TGTGCCAGCAGCTTTAACCGTCAGGGCGGGGAGCTGTTTTTT.

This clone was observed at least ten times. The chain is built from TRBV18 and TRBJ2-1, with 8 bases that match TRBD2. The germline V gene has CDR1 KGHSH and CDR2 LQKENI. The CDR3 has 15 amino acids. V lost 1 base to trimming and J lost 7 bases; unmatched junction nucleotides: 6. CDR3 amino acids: CASSPQGTSSNEQFF. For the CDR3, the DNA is TGTGCCAGCTCACCACAGGGGACTAGTTCTAATGAGCAGTTCTTC.

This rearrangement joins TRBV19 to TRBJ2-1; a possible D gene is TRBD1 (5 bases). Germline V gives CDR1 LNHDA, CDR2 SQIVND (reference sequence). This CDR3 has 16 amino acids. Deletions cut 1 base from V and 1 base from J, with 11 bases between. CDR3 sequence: CASSIGSGLSYNEQFF. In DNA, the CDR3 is TGTGCCAGTAGTATAGGATCAGGGCTATCCTACAATGAGCAGTTCTTC.

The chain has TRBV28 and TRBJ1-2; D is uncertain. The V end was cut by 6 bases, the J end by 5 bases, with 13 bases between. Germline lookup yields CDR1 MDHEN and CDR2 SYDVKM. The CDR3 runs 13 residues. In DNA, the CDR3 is TGTGCCAGCAGCCCATCCCCCGGATATGGCTACACCTTC. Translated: CASSPSPGYGYTF.